The 30 T cell receptor beta chains below all came from one sample that was sequenced in a study of shared clonotypes between healthy human individuals. This table comes from immunoSEQ multiplex PCR, and its TCRdb copy is limited to in-frame clones, with some not included. The sample includes more than 2 million clones, more than 90% of them seen just once. Material for sequencing was naive CD4+ T cells sorted from blood. Noted subset: CD45RA+ positively selected. The source is a man younger than 35 in good health.

This chain connects TRBV19 to TRBJ2-1; tentatively, D is TRBD2 (6 bases). V was clipped by 3 bases and J by 10 bases, with 19 bases between them. This CDR3 is 15 amino acids long. The germline V gene encodes CDR1 LNHDA and CDR2 SQIVND (reference sequence). The CDR3 loop is CASSMLALPGSEQFF. Here the CDR3 DNA reads TGTGCCAGTAGTATGCTAGCGCTTCCAGGGTCGGAGCAGTTCTTC.

The chain links TRBV5-6 to TRBJ2-1; 7 bases are a match to TRBD2. V lost 4 bases to trimming and J lost 2 bases; unmatched junction nucleotides: 12. The CDR3 has 17 residues. Germline values: CDR1 SGHDT, CDR2 YYEEEE. In nucleotides, the CDR3 is TGTGCCAGCAGCAGAATCCCTAGCGGTCTTACCTACAATGAGCAGTTCTTC. It yields the protein CASSRIPSGLTYNEQFF. The variable domain in full, with the rest retrieved from reference TRBV5-6 and TRBJ2-1, is DAGVTQSPTHLIKTRGQQVTLRCSPKSGHDTVSWYQQALGQGPQFIFQYYEEEERQRGNFPDRFSGHQFPNYSSELNVNALLLGDSALYLCASSRIPSGLTYNEQFFGPGTRLTVL.

For this clone: Different DNA sequences within this sample yield the same CDR3. This chain connects TRBV5-4 to TRBJ1-4; no definite D call. Trimming stripped 0 bases from V and 1 base from J, with 4 bases between. In germline, CDR1 is SGHNT, CDR2 YYREEE (reference sequence). The CDR3 totals 14 residues. CDR3 loop: CASSLGGTNEKLFF. Written as DNA, the CDR3 is TGTGCCAGCAGCTTGGGGGGAACTAATGAAAAACTGTTTTTT.

The rearrangement uses TRBV9 and TRBJ2-3; TRBD2 matches 7 bases. There are 20 residues in the CDR3. V gave up 2 bases and J gave up 1 base; unmatched junction bases: 19. CDR1 is SGDLS, CDR2 YYNGEE, per germline. The CDR3 nucleotides are TGTGCCAGCAGCGTCGATGACTGGGCGCGGGGGAGGACCGGCACAGATACGCAGTATTTT. Residues: CASSVDDWARGRTGTDTQYF.

J is TRBJ2-1 and V is TRBV4-3; a weak D match, TRBD2 (6 bases). The CDR3 is 14 residues long. Germline V CDR1 and CDR2: LGHNA, YSLEER. Deletions cut 0 bases from V and 8 bases from J, with 11 bases between. DNA of the CDR3: TGCGCCAGCAGCCAAGATGGTAGCGGTGATGAGCAGTTCTTC. It encodes CASSQDGSGDEQFF.

The chain joins TRBV5-4 to TRBJ1-6; TRBD1 aligns across 7 bases. The CDR3 runs to 15 residues. The J segment lost 7 bases and the V segment lost 4 bases, leaving 8 bases of the junction unmatched. CDR1 is SGHNT, CDR2 YYREEE, per germline (reference sequence). The CDR3 loop reads CASSPGTVGNSPLHF. DNA of the CDR3: TGTGCCAGCAGCCCAGGGACAGTCGGGAATTCACCCCTCCACTTT.

The chain employs TRBV5-4 and TRBJ2-1, with 8 bases aligning to TRBD2. This CDR3 comprises 16 residues. The J segment lost 9 bases and the V segment lost 0 bases, leaving 11 bases of the junction unmatched. Germline V gene sequence: CDR1 SGHNT, CDR2 YYREEE (reference sequence). This CDR3 is CASSLEWAGGEAEQFF. The DNA for the CDR3 is TGTGCCAGCAGCTTGGAATGGGCGGGAGGAGAGGCTGAGCAGTTCTTC. Variable domain in full (rest from reference TRBV5-4 and TRBJ2-1): ETGVTQSPTHLIKTRGQQVTLRCSSQSGHNTVSWYQQALGQGPQFIFQYYREEENGRGNFPPRFSGLQFPNYSSELNVNALELDDSALYLCASSLEWAGGEAEQFFGPGTRLTVL.

This chain connects TRBV6-5 to TRBJ2-2; TRBD1 aligns across 7 bases. The V segment lost 5 bases and the J segment 13 bases; nucleotides outside the gene matches: 7. The CDR3 covers 12 residues. Germline assignment: CDR1 MNHEY and CDR2 SVGAGI. This CDR3 reads CASSQGTERLFF. The CDR3 DNA follows: TGTGCCAGCAGTCAGGGGACAGAACGGCTGTTTTTT.

V and J are TRBV7-2 and TRBJ2-5, with 8 bases that match TRBD2. The CDR3 loop spans 17 amino acids. Germline CDR1 reads SGHTA; CDR2 reads FQGNSA. Germline trimming cut 6 bases from V and 3 bases from J; bases unmatched to any gene: 15. The CDR3 region is CASRHLGGERQKETQYF. CDR3 in DNA: TGTGCCAGCAGACACCTCGGGGGGGAGCGGCAGAAAGAGACCCAGTACTTC.

The V and J genes are TRBV5-1 and TRBJ2-5; D is possibly TRBD1 (5 bases). Trimming pared 0 bases from V and 5 bases from J, leaving 11 bases between. The CDR3 is made up of 14 amino acids. In germline, CDR1 is SGHRS, CDR2 YFSETQ. DNA for the CDR3: TGCGCCAGCAGCTTGGAAGGGGTCAGGGAGACCCAGTACTTC. This encodes CASSLEGVRETQYF.

This rearrangement joins TRBV6-6 to TRBJ1-2, with a possible D match to TRBD1 (6 bases). V was cut by 2 bases and J by 7 bases, with 14 bases left in between. There are 14 residues in the CDR3. Germline assignment: CDR1 MNHNY and CDR2 SVGAGI (reference sequence). The CDR3 sequence is CASSYLGTPSGYTF. CDR3 bases: TGTGCCAGCAGTTACCTTGGGACACCGAGTGGCTACACCTTC.

CDR3 in DNA: TGTGCCAGTACCAACTGGCACTCTGGAAACACCATATATTTT. Translated, it gives CASTNWHSGNTIYF. This chain connects TRBV19 to TRBJ1-3, with D uncertain. CDR1 and CDR2 from the germline V gene are LNHDA and SQIVND (reference sequence). There are 14 residues in the CDR3. V was clipped by 7 bases and J by 0 bases, with 10 bases between them.

The chain recombines TRBV7-2 with TRBJ2-1; D not certain. Germline assignment: CDR1 SGHTA and CDR2 FQGNSA. The CDR3 runs to 16 residues. V lost 0 bases, J lost 1 base, and 10 bases lay in between. This CDR3 reads CASSLAVLGSYNEQFF. In DNA form, the CDR3 reads TGTGCCAGCAGCTTAGCAGTACTGGGGTCCTACAATGAGCAGTTCTTC.

J is TRBJ2-7 and V is TRBV7-2; D uncertain. This CDR3 has 13 amino acids. V lost 5 bases to trimming and J lost 2 bases, with 10 bases between them. CDR1 and CDR2 (germline): SGHTA, FQGNSA. CDR3 amino acids: CASSPWPPYEQYF. The CDR3 coding sequence is TGTGCCAGCAGCCCATGGCCGCCCTACGAGCAGTACTTC.

The chain recombines TRBV5-1 with TRBJ2-4, with D unclear. The V gene's germline CDR1 is SGHRS and CDR2 YFSETQ. This CDR3 has 13 residues. V dropped 1 base and J dropped 2 bases, with 4 bases sitting between them. DNA of the CDR3: TGCGCCAGCAGCTTGAGGTCCAAAAACATTCAGTACTTC. Amino acids: CASSLRSKNIQYF.

This clone was recorded once. The chain couples TRBV6-1 to TRBJ2-7; weak D call: TRBD2 (6 bases). Germline assignment: CDR1 MNHNS and CDR2 SASEGT. V lost 6 bases to trimming and J lost 3 bases, with 6 bases between them. The CDR3 is 11 residues long. CDR3 DNA sequence: TGTGCCAGCAGGCGGGGCTACGAGCAGTACTTC. It specifies CASRRGYEQYF.

The rearrangement links TRBV30 to TRBJ2-2; D gene ambiguous. The germline CDR1 and CDR2 sequences are GTSNPN and SVGIG (reference sequence). This CDR3 has 14 amino acids. With 3 bases removed from V and 0 bases from J, the gap between germline ends came to 8 bases. This CDR3 is CAWRGPANTGELFF. In DNA form, the CDR3 reads TGTGCCTGGAGAGGCCCCGCGAACACCGGGGAGCTGTTTTTT.

J is TRBJ2-1 and V is TRBV10-3; D call uncertain. The germline V gene encodes CDR1 ENHRY and CDR2 SYGVKD. The CDR3 length is 11 residues. V was shortened by 11 bases and J by 7 bases, with 12 bases between the two germline ends. CDR3 DNA: TGTGCCGCCCAAAAGGAGAATGAGCAGTTCTTC. Translating gives CAAQKENEQFF.

This clone was detected only once. The V gene is TRBV6-5, the J gene TRBJ1-3; TRBD1 agrees at 8 bases. Germline assignment: CDR1 MNHEY and CDR2 SVGAGI. V trimming: 6 bases; J trimming: 4 bases; junction bases outside the gene matches: 8. The CDR3 is 15 amino acids. In nucleotides, the CDR3 is TGTGCCAGCAGCCTATCCAGGGGGCTCGGAAACACCATATATTTT. Its translation is CASSLSRGLGNTIYF.

Notes on this clone: The same CDR3 arises from other DNA sequences in this sample as well. The CDR3 nucleotides are TGTGCCAGCAGCTTAGCGGGACTAGCCGCCTACGAGCAGTACTTC. Protein sequence: CASSLAGLAAYEQYF. This rearrangement joins TRBV7-2 to TRBJ2-7, with TRBD2 matching 9 bases. The germline gives CDR1 SGHTA, CDR2 FQGNSA. This CDR3 region has 15 residues. V shed 0 bases and J 2 bases; nucleotides not matched to a gene: 2.

V is TRBV10-3 and J is TRBJ1-2; D remains unclear. From germline, CDR1 is ENHRY and CDR2 SYGVKD. CDR3 length: 15 amino acids. V was cut by 6 bases and J by 0 bases, with 14 bases left in between. CDR3 sequence: CAIREVDPSNYGYTF. CDR3 DNA: TGTGCCATCAGAGAAGTGGACCCCTCTAACTATGGCTACACCTTC.

This chain links TRBV29-1 with TRBJ1-4; 10 positions match TRBD1. The CDR3 has 14 amino acids. Per germline, CDR1 SQVTM and CDR2 ANQGSEA. V gave up 6 bases and J gave up 5 bases; unmatched junction bases: 6. CDR3 bases: TGCAGCGTCGAGACAGGGGGCTTAAATGAAAAACTGTTTTTT. Its translation: CSVETGGLNEKLFF.

The chain recombines TRBV6-1 with TRBJ2-7; weak D call: TRBD1 (6 bases). The germline V gene has CDR1 MNHNS and CDR2 SASEGT. This CDR3 region has 15 residues. Trimming removed 6 bases from V and 4 bases from J, with 19 bases in between. As DNA, the CDR3 is TGTGCCAGCAGATCCTTTGGTGGGACAAGTTACGAGCAGTACTTC. Translated: CASRSFGGTSYEQYF.

The chain has TRBV9 and TRBJ2-5; 9 bases align to TRBD2. The germline V gene has CDR1 SGDLS and CDR2 YYNGEE. The CDR3 spans 17 residues. The ends lost 3 bases at V and 2 bases at J; junction bases unmatched: 11. CDR3 sequence reads: CASSGEVAGVRQETQYF. CDR3 sequence (DNA): TGTGCCAGCAGCGGGGAGGTAGCGGGAGTTCGGCAAGAGACCCAGTACTTC.

V is TRBV11-2 and J is TRBJ2-3; 14 bases agree with TRBD2. Germline V gives CDR1 SGHAT, CDR2 FQNNGV. This CDR3 is built from 16 residues. Losses at the gene ends were 3 bases for V and 4 bases for J; bases not matched to a gene: 3. Written as DNA, the CDR3 is TGTGCCAGCAGCTTGACTAGCGGGAGGGCAGCAGATACGCAGTATTTT. It encodes CASSLTSGRAADTQYF.

This clone was observed a single time. The chain has TRBV6-1 and TRBJ2-2; D not resolved. Germline V lookup: CDR1 MNHNS, CDR2 SASEGT. The CDR3 has 13 amino acids. V lost 1 base and J 4 bases, leaving 4 bases between the germline ends. CDR3 in DNA: TGTGCCAGCAGTGAAGGGAGCACCGGGGAGCTGTTTTTT. Translated, it gives CASSEGSTGELFF.

The rearrangement links TRBV30 to TRBJ1-6, with a tentative D call TRBD1 (6 bases). The CDR3 runs to 12 residues. CDR1 GTSNPN and CDR2 SVGIG come from the germline V gene (reference sequence). Trimming shortened V by 4 bases and J by 9 bases, and 10 bases separated the two germline ends. The CDR3 loop is CAWTGVGSPLHF. CDR3 DNA sequence: TGTGCCTGGACAGGGGTAGGTTCACCCCTCCACTTT.

The J gene is TRBJ2-7, the V gene TRBV30; 12 bases match TRBD2. Germline V gene data show CDR1 as GTSNPN and CDR2 as SVGIG (reference sequence). The CDR3 has 14 amino acids. Losses at the gene ends were 3 bases for V and 4 bases for J; bases not matched to a gene: 4. The CDR3 nucleotides are TGTGCCTGGAGAGGGACTAGCGGGTTGTACGAGCAGTACTTC. Translated: CAWRGTSGLYEQYF.

The chain links TRBV9 to TRBJ2-5; D uncertain. This CDR3 contains 14 residues. The V and J ends lost 0 bases and 1 base respectively, with 7 bases between them. Germline assignment: CDR1 SGDLS and CDR2 YYNGEE. In DNA form, the CDR3 reads TGTGCCAGCAGCGTAGGGGTTCCCCAAGAGACCCAGTACTTC. It specifies CASSVGVPQETQYF. Full variable domain (rest looked up from reference TRBV9 and TRBJ2-5): DSGVTQTPKHLITATGQRVTLRCSPRSGDLSVYWYQQSLDQGLQFLIQYYNGEERAKGNILERFSAQQFPDLHSELNLSSLELGDSALYFCASSVGVPQETQYFGPGTRLLVL.

This clone showed up just once. J is TRBJ1-6 and V is TRBV15, with a possible D match to TRBD1 (6 bases). Trimming pared 4 bases from V and 8 bases from J, leaving 9 bases between. The CDR3 has 13 residues. Looked up from germline, CDR1 is LNHNV and CDR2 is YYDKDF (reference sequence). In DNA, the CDR3 is TGTGCCACCAGCACTTCAGGGGATTCACCCCTCCACTTT. It specifies CATSTSGDSPLHF.